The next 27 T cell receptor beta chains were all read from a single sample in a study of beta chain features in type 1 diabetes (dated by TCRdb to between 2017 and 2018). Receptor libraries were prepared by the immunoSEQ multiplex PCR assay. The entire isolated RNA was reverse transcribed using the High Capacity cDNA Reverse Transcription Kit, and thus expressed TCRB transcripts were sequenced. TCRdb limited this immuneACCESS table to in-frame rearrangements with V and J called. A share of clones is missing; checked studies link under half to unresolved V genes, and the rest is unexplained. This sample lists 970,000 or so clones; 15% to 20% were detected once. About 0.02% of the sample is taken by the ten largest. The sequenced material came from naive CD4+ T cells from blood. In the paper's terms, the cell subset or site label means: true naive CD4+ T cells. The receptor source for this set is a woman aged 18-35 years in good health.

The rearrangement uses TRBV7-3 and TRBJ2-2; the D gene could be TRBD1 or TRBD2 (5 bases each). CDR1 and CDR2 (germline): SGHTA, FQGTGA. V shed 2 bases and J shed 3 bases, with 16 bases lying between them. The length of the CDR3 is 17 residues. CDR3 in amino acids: CASSLWGMGYDTGELFF. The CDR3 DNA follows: TGTGCCAGCAGCTTATGGGGGATGGGATATGACACCGGGGAGCTGTTTTTT.

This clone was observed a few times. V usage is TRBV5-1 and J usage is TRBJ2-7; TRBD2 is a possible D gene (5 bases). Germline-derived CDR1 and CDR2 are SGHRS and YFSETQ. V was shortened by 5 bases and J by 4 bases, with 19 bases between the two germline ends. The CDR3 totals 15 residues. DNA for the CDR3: TGCGCCAGCAGATTCCAGGACTTAGCAAGGTACGAGCAGTACTTC. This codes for CASRFQDLARYEQYF.

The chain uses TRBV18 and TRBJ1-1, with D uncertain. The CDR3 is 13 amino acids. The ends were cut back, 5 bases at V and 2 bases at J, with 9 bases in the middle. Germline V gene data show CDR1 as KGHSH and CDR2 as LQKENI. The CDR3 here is CASSYGSNTEAFF. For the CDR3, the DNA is TGTGCCAGCTCATATGGCAGCAACACTGAAGCTTTCTTT.

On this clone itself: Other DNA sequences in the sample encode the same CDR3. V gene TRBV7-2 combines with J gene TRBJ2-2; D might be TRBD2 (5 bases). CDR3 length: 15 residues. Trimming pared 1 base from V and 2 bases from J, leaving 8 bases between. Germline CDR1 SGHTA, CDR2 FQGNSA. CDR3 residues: CASSLVSGNTGELFF. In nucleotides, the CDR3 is TGTGCCAGCAGCTTAGTCAGCGGCAACACCGGGGAGCTGTTTTTT.

This CDR3 reads CASSLSGTEQFF. DNA for the CDR3: TGTGCCAGCAGCTTGAGCGGGACCGAGCAGTTCTTC. This chain connects TRBV11-2 to TRBJ2-1, with TRBD2 matching over 7 bases. The CDR3 contains 12 residues. The trim removed 3 bases at V and 10 bases at J, leaving 3 bases unmatched. Germline V gives CDR1 SGHAT, CDR2 FQNNGV.

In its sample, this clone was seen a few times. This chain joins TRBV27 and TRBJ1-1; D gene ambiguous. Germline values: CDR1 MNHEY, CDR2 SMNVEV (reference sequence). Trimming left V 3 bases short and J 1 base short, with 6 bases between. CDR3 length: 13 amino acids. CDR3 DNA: TGTGCCAGCAGTTTTCTAAAGAACACTGAAGCTTTCTTT. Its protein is CASSFLKNTEAFF.

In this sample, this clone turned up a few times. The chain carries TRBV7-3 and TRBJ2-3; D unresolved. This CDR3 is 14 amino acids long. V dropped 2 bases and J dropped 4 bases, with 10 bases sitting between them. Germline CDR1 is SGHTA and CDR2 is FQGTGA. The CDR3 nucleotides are TGTGCCAGCAGCTTAGTGTCAGAGGCAGATACGCAGTATTTT. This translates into CASSLVSEADTQYF.

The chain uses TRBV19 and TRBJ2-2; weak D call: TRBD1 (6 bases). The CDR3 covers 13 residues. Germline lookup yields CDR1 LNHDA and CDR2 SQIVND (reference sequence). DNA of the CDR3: TGTGGATCCGGGACATCGAACACCGGGGAGCTGTTTTTT. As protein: CGSGTSNTGELFF.

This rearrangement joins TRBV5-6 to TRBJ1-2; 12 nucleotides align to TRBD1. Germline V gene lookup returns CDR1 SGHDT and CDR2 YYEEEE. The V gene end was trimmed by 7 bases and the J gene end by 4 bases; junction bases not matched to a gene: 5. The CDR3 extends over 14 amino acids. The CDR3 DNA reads TGTGCCAGCTCGGGACAGGGGGCAGCCTATGGCTACACCTTC. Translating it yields CASSGQGAAYGYTF.

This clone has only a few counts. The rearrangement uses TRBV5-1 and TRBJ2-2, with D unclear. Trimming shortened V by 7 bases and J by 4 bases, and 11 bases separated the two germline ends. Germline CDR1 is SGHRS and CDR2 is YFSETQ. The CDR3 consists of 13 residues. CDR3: CASRTLITGELFF. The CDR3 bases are TGCGCCAGCCGAACCCTTATCACCGGGGAGCTGTTTTTT.

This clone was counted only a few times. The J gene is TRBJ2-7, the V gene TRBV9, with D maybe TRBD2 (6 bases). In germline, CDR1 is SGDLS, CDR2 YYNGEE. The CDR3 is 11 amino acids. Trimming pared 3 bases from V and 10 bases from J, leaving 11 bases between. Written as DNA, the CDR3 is TGTGCCAGCAGCGCGGGAGAACAACAGTACTTC. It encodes CASSAGEQQYF.

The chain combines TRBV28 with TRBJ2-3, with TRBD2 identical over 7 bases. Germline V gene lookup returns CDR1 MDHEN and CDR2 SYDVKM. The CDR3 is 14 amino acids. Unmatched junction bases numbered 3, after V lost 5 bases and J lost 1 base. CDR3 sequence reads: CASSKRDRTDTQYF. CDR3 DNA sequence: TGTGCCAGCAGTAAGCGGGATCGCACAGATACGCAGTATTTT.

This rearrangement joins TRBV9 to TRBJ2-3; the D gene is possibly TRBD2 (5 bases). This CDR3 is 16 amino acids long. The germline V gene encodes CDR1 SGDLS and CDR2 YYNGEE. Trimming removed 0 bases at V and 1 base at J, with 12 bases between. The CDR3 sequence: CASSVVPGIGTDTQYF. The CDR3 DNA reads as TGTGCCAGCAGCGTAGTTCCGGGAATAGGCACAGATACGCAGTATTTT. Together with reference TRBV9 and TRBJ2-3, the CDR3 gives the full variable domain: DSGVTQTPKHLITATGQRVTLRCSPRSGDLSVYWYQQSLDQGLQFLIQYYNGEERAKGNILERFSAQQFPDLHSELNLSSLELGDSALYFCASSVVPGIGTDTQYFGPGTRLTVL.

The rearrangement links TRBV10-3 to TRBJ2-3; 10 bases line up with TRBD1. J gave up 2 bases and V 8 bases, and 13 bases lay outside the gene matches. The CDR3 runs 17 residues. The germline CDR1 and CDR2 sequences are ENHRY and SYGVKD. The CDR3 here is CAIGGSGTGVSTDTQYF. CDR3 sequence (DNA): TGTGCCATCGGCGGGTCTGGGACAGGGGTTTCCACAGATACGCAGTATTTT.

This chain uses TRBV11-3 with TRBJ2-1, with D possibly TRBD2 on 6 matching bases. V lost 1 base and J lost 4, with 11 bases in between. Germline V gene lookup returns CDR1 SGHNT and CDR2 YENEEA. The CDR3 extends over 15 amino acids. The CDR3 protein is CASSLGAGSYNEQFF. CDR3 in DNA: TGTGCCAGCAGCTTAGGAGCGGGCAGTTACAATGAGCAGTTCTTC.

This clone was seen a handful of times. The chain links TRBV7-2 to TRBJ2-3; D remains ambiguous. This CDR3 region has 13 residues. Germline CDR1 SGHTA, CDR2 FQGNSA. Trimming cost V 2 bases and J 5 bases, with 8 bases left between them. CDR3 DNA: TGTGCCAGCAGCTTACTTACCGGAGATACGCAGTATTTT. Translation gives CASSLLTGDTQYF.

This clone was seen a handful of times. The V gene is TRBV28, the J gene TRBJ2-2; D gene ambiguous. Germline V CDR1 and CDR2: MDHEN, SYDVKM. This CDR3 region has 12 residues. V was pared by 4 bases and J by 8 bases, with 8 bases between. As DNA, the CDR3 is TGTGCCAGCAGTTCCCCGAGGGGGGAGCTGTTTTTT. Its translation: CASSSPRGELFF.

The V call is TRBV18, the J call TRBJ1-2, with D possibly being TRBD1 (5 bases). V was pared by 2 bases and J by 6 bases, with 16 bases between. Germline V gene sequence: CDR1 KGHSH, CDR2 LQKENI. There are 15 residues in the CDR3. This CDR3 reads CASSPLSGTQNGYTF. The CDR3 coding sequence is TGTGCCAGCTCACCATTGTCCGGGACTCAGAATGGCTACACCTTC.

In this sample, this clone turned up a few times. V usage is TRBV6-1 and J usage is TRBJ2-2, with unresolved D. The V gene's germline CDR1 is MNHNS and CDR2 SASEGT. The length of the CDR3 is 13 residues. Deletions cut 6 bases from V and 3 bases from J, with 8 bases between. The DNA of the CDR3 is TGTGCCAGCAGCAAAGATTACACCGGGGAGCTGTTTTTT. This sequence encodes CASSKDYTGELFF.

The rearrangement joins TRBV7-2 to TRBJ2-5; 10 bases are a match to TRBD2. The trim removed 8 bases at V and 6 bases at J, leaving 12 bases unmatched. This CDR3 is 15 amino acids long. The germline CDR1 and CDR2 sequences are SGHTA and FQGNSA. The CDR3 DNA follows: TGTGCCAGCTCCGGGGGGCTAGCGGGAGCCCAGACCCAGTACTTC. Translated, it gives CASSGGLAGAQTQYF.

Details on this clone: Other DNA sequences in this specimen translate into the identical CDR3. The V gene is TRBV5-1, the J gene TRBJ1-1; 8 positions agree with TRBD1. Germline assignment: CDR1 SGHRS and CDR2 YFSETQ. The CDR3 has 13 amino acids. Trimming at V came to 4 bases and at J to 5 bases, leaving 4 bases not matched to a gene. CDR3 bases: TGCGCCAGCAGCCGGGACAGGAGGACTGAAGCTTTCTTT. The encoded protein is CASSRDRRTEAFF.

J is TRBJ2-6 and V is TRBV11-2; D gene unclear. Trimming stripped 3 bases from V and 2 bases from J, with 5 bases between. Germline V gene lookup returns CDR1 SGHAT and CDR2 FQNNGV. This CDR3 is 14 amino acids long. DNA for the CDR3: TGTGCCAGCAGCTTTCTGGCTGGGGCCAACGTCCTGACTTTC. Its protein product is CASSFLAGANVLTF.

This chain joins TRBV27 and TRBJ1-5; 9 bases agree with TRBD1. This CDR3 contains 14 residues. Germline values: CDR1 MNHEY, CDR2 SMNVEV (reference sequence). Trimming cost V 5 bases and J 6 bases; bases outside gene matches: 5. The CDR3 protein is CASSRQGDGQPQHF. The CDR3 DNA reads TGTGCCAGCAGTAGACAGGGGGACGGTCAGCCCCAGCATTTT.

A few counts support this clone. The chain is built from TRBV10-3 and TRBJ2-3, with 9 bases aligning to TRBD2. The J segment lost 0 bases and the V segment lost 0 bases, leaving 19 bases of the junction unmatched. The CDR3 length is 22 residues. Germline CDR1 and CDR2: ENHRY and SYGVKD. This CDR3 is CAISESIRLADEKKKSTDTQYF. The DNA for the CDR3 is TGTGCCATCAGTGAGTCGATCCGACTAGCGGACGAGAAAAAGAAGAGCACAGATACGCAGTATTTT.

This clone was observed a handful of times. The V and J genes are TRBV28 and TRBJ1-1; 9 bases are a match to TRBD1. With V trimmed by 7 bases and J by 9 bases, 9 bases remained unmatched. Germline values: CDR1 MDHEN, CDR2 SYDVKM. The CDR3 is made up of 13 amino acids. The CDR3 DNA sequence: TGTGCCAGCAACCCGGGACAGGGCAGAAAAGCTTTCTTT. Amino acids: CASNPGQGRKAFF.

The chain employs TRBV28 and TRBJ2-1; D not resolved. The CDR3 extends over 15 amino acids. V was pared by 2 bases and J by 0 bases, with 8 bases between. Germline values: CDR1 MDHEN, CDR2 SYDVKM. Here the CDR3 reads CASSLILVSYNEQFF. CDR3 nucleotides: TGTGCCAGCAGTTTAATCCTTGTCTCCTACAATGAGCAGTTCTTC. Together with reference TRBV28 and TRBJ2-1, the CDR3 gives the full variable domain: DVKVTQSSRYLVKRTGEKVFLECVQDMDHENMFWYRQDPGLGLRLIYFSYDVKMKEKGDIPEGYSVSREKKERFSLILESASTNQTSMYLCASSLILVSYNEQFFGPGTRLTVL.

The CDR3 region is CASSLSPRGAQFF. The CDR3, as DNA: TGTGCCAGCAGTTTATCCCCCCGTGGCGCGCAGTTCTTC. This chain uses TRBV27 with TRBJ2-1; D gene ambiguous. Germline lookup yields CDR1 MNHEY and CDR2 SMNVEV (reference sequence). The length of the CDR3 is 13 residues. Trimming left V 0 bases short and J 12 bases short, with 12 bases between.